Listed here are 10 T cell receptor beta chains from one sample, sequenced in a study of blood T cell repertoires in COVID-19. Profiling relied on immunoSEQ multiplex PCR, and the TCRdb table lists in-frame clones only, not all of them. The table has 80,000 to 100,000 clones, 80% to 90% seen once. Sequencing input: peripheral blood. These receptors were collected from a human donor in a cohort sampled during active COVID-19.

The chain has TRBV19 and TRBJ2-3, with 8 bases identical to TRBD1. From germline, CDR1 is LNHDA and CDR2 SQIVND (reference sequence). This CDR3 is 15 amino acids long. Trimming removed 5 bases from V and 3 bases from J; junction bases left unmatched: 7. DNA for the CDR3: TGTGCCAGTAGTGGACAGGGTCTCCTGACAGATACGCAGTATTTT. Translated, it gives CASSGQGLLTDTQYF.

CDR3 in amino acids: CASSQAFWREAAYEQYF. CDR3 in DNA: TGCGCCAGCAGCCAAGCGTTCTGGCGGGAGGCCGCCTACGAGCAGTACTTC. This chain joins TRBV4-1 and TRBJ2-7, with TRBD2 matching 8 bases. Per the germline V gene, CDR1 is MGHRA and CDR2 is YSYEKL. The trim removed 1 base at V and 2 bases at J, leaving 10 bases unmatched. This CDR3 is 17 amino acids long.

This chain uses TRBV19 with TRBJ2-5, with TRBD2 matching over 7 bases. This CDR3 region has 15 residues. The trim removed 3 bases at V and 4 bases at J, leaving 8 bases unmatched. CDR1 is LNHDA and CDR2 is SQIVND in the germline V gene (reference sequence). The CDR3 DNA reads as TGTGCCAGTAGTATTACTAGCTGGGAGGGAGAGACCCAGTACTTC. Amino acid sequence: CASSITSWEGETQYF.

The gene calls are TRBV2 and TRBJ2-2, with D possibly TRBD2 on 6 matching bases. Germline CDR1 and CDR2: SNHLY and FYNNEI. There are 17 residues in the CDR3. The V gene lost 0 bases and the J gene lost 6 bases, with 17 bases spanning the gap. The CDR3 coding sequence is TGTGCCAGCAGTGAAGCGCTTCGCGGGACGAAGGCCGGGGAGCTGTTTTTT. The encoded protein is CASSEALRGTKAGELFF.

This clone was counted between two and nine times. The chain recombines TRBV4-1 with TRBJ2-2, with a weak D call TRBD2 (6 bases). Germline loops: CDR1 MGHRA, CDR2 YSYEKL. Between the trimmed V and J ends, which lost 4 bases and 2 bases, there was a span of 14 bases. The CDR3 sequence is 16 residues long. CDR3 nucleotide sequence: TGCGCCAGCAGCCTAGGCCTAGCGATTAACACCGGGGAGCTGTTTTTT. It translates to CASSLGLAINTGELFF.

The gene calls are TRBV5-5 and TRBJ1-4, with TRBD1 identical over 7 bases. Trimming cost V 4 bases and J 3 bases; bases outside gene matches: 3. The CDR3 length is 14 residues. Germline V CDR1 and CDR2: SGHKS, YYEKEE (reference sequence). The CDR3 DNA reads as TGTGCCAGCAGCACCGGGACAGCTAATGAAAAACTGTTTTTT. It yields the protein CASSTGTANEKLFF.

The rearrangement joins TRBV11-2 to TRBJ2-7, with 8 bases identical to TRBD1. The germline V gene has CDR1 SGHAT and CDR2 FQNNGV. The V gene end was trimmed by 5 bases and the J gene end by 2 bases; junction bases not matched to a gene: 11. CDR3 length equals 16 residues. The CDR3 coding sequence is TGTGCCAGCAGCCGACCACCCGGACAGGGCGCCTACGAGCAGTACTTC. This sequence encodes CASSRPPGQGAYEQYF. Drawing the rest from reference TRBV11-2 and TRBJ2-7, the complete variable domain is EAGVAQSPRYKIIEKRQSVAFWCNPISGHATLYWYQQILGQGPKLLIQFQNNGVVDDSQLPKDRFSAERLKGVDSTLKIQPAKLEDSAVYLCASSRPPGQGAYEQYFGPGTRLTVT.

The table lists this clone with a few counts. The chain recombines TRBV7-9 with TRBJ1-2; tentative D call: TRBD1 (6 bases). Per the germline V gene, CDR1 is SEHNR and CDR2 is FQNEAQ (reference sequence). Deletions cut 2 bases from V and 7 bases from J, with 11 bases between. The CDR3 runs to 13 residues. The CDR3 DNA is TGTGCCAGCAGCTTACAGGGGTCGGGTGGCTACACCTTC. This gives the protein CASSLQGSGGYTF.

This chain uses TRBV11-3 with TRBJ2-7; TRBD2 might be the D (5 bases). Germline values: CDR1 SGHNT, CDR2 YENEEA. Trimming pared 3 bases from V and 1 base from J, leaving 10 bases between. The CDR3 length is 14 residues. CDR3 amino acids: CASSLNSASYEQYF. DNA for the CDR3: TGTGCCAGCAGCTTGAATAGCGCTTCCTACGAGCAGTACTTC.

V is TRBV9 and J is TRBJ1-4; tentative D call: TRBD1 (6 bases). The germline V and J ends were trimmed by 0 bases and 8 bases, with 17 bases remaining between them. The germline CDR1 and CDR2 sequences are SGDLS and YYNGEE. The CDR3 length is 16 residues. The DNA of the CDR3 is TGTGCCAGCAGCGTAGATATAGGGGGGGCTGGGGAAAAACTGTTTTTT. It is translated as CASSVDIGGAGEKLFF.